These 6 T cell receptor beta chains originate from one sample sequenced in a study of blood T cell repertoires in COVID-19 (TCRdb year 2020). Receptor libraries were prepared by the immunoSEQ multiplex PCR assay. TCRdb took this table from immuneACCESS and kept in-frame rearrangements with V and J called. Such tables lack part of the clones; where checked against another copy, unresolved V genes explain under half of the gap, and the rest is unexplained. The sample records roughly 280,000 clones, roughly 87% of which are singletons. The ten most abundant clones make up over 2% of the sample. The specimen was peripheral blood. These receptors were obtained from a woman in her forties or fifties who had recovered from COVID-19.

The V gene is TRBV5-1, the J gene TRBJ2-1, with 7 bases identical to TRBD1. V lost 6 bases to trimming and J lost 8 bases; unmatched junction nucleotides: 17. CDR3 size: 16 residues. CDR1 and CDR2 (germline): SGHRS, YFSETQ. In DNA, the CDR3 is TGCGCCAGCACTCAGCAGGGACAGATAGAAGTAGATGAGCAGTTCTTC. Translating it yields CASTQQGQIEVDEQFF.

V usage is TRBV27 and J usage is TRBJ2-5, with 9 bases matching TRBD2. V lost 0 bases, J lost 2 bases, and 7 bases stayed unmatched. The CDR3 has 17 residues. Germline CDR1 reads MNHEY; CDR2 reads SMNVEV (reference sequence). The CDR3 spells CASSLSGRGGVQETQYF. The CDR3 nucleotides are TGTGCCAGCAGTTTATCCGGGCGGGGGGGGGTGCAAGAGACCCAGTACTTC.

CDR3 sequence (DNA): TGCGCCAGCAGCCAAGGCCTAGCGGCGAACACCGGGGAGCTGTTTTTT. It is translated as CASSQGLAANTGELFF. The chain recombines TRBV4-3 with TRBJ2-2, with 7 nucleotides matching TRBD2. Germline assignment: CDR1 LGHNA and CDR2 YSLEER. V dropped 1 base and J dropped 0; count of bases not matched to a gene: 2. The CDR3 consists of 16 residues.

In nucleotides, the CDR3 is TGTGCCAGCAGCTTGATAGAGGAGAACACTGAAGCTTTCTTT. It specifies CASSLIEENTEAFF. V is TRBV5-4 and J is TRBJ1-1; D is ambiguous. V was trimmed by 1 base and J by 1 base, leaving 8 bases between them. There are 14 residues in the CDR3. Germline loops: CDR1 SGHNT, CDR2 YYREEE (reference sequence).

This clone was seen more than once but under ten times. V is TRBV7-2 and J is TRBJ2-4; 9 positions agree with TRBD1. The CDR3 length is 16 residues. V was pared by 5 bases and J by 4 bases, with 9 bases of the junction left unmatched. CDR1 is SGHTA and CDR2 is FQGNSA in the germline V gene. The CDR3 region is CASSPPGTGNKNIQYF. The CDR3 DNA is TGTGCCAGCAGCCCTCCCGGGACAGGGAATAAAAACATTCAGTACTTC.

V usage is TRBV14 and J usage is TRBJ2-1, with 8 bases aligning to TRBD1. The CDR3 contains 15 residues. Unmatched junction bases numbered 7, after V lost 7 bases and J lost 2 bases. Germline CDR1 is SGHDN and CDR2 is FVKESK. The CDR3 region has the DNA TGTGCCAGCAAACAGGGGGTCACCCCCTACAATGAGCAGTTCTTC. Protein product: CASKQGVTPYNEQFF.